The rows below give T cell receptor beta chains drawn from one sample of a study of neurological immune-mediated disorders. TCRdb re-derived calls from the 5' RACE reads in MiXCR, one entry per CDR3 protein. Of roughly 17,000 distinct CDR3 sequences listed, less than 3.5% were seen once; the top ten hold about 5.5%. Sequencing was done on a sample of PBMCs. The receptors were gathered from a woman aged 18-35 years with multiple sclerosis. Each CDR3 is given with its conserved first and last residue. The D gene is left open where the match is weak. Each size is once, few or many counts, or a class when the clone is expanded.

v_call	clone_size	j_call	d_call	cdr3_aa	cdr3_nt
TRBV6-5	many	TRBJ1-1	NA	CASRKWNTEAFF	TGTGCTTCGCGCAAGTGGAACACTGAAGCTTTCTTT
TRBV14	few	TRBJ2-1	TRBD2	CASSPVSGLIYNEQFF	TGTGCCAGCAGCCCCGTTAGCGGGCTGATTTACAATGAGCAGTTCTTC
TRBV4-1	many	TRBJ2-5	TRBD1	CASSHPGQGAYQETQYF	TGCGCCAGCAGCCATCCAGGACAGGGGGCCTACCAAGAGACCCAGTACTTC
TRBV10-3	many	TRBJ1-1	NA	CATHVGSRTEAFF	TGTGCCACCCACGTCGGGAGCCGCACTGAAGCTTTCTTT
TRBV5-1	many	TRBJ1-1	NA	CASSLWGGAEAFF	TGCGCCAGCAGCCTGTGGGGGGGCGCTGAAGCTTTCTTT
TRBV7-2	medium-sized	TRBJ2-3	NA	CASSLEYGTQYF	TGTGCCAGCAGCTTGGAATACGGCACGCAGTATTTT
TRBV5-6	many	TRBJ2-7	TRBD2	CASSFTSGANYEQYF	TGTGCCAGCAGCTTCACTAGCGGGGCCAACTACGAGCAGTACTTC
TRBV5-1	many	TRBJ1-1	TRBD1	CASGKDRGQTEAFF	TGCGCCAGCGGAAAGGACAGGGGGCAAACTGAAGCTTTCTTT
TRBV5-1	many	TRBJ2-2	NA	CASSLSGTGELFF	TGCGCCAGCAGCCTGTCCGGCACCGGGGAGCTGTTTTTT
TRBV5-1	few	TRBJ2-1	NA	CASSLEGHNEQFF	TGCGCCAGCAGCTTGGAGGGGCACAATGAGCAGTTCTTC
TRBV20-1	many	TRBJ2-1	NA	CSPGGNEQFF	TGCAGTCCTGGGGGCAATGAGCAGTTCTTC
TRBV20-1	many	TRBJ1-2	NA	CSAPHELGNGYTF	TGCAGTGCTCCACACGAGCTCGGTAACGGCTACACCTTC
TRBV7-6	many	TRBJ2-3	NA	CASSLVPLTRVSRTDTQYF	TGTGCCAGCAGCTTAGTACCTCTAACTAGGGTGTCCCGCACAGATACGCAGTATTTT
TRBV7-8	medium-sized	TRBJ1-4	NA	CASSFGQYGAKLFF	TGTGCCAGCAGCTTTGGCCAGTACGGCGCAAAACTGTTTTTT
TRBV7-2	many	TRBJ1-2	NA	CASSLGTEYGYTF	TGTGCCAGCAGCTTAGGGACAGAATATGGCTACACCTTC
TRBV9	many	TRBJ1-2	NA	CASSPSPGDGHGYTF	TGTGCCAGCAGCCCAAGTCCCGGGGACGGGCATGGCTACACCTTC
TRBV20-1	many	TRBJ1-6	TRBD1	CSATLRTGGGSPLNF	TGCAGTGCAACCCTGAGGACAGGGGGCGGTTCACCCCTCAACTTT
TRBV20-1	many	TRBJ1-5	NA	CSAVAATNQPQHF	TGCAGTGCCGTTGCGGCTACAAATCAGCCCCAGCATTTT
TRBV3-1	many	TRBJ1-4	TRBD1	CASRNTGGNEKLFF	TGTGCCAGCAGGAATACAGGGGGAAATGAAAAACTGTTTTTT
TRBV12-3/TRBV12-4	many	TRBJ2-7	NA	CASSPNRAGYEQYF	TGTGCCAGCAGTCCAAACAGGGCGGGGTACGAGCAGTACTTC
TRBV3-1	many	TRBJ1-5	NA	CASSQSNQPQHF	TGTGCCAGCAGCCAGAGCAATCAGCCCCAGCATTTT
TRBV20-1	many	TRBJ2-5	TRBD2	CSATTSGRAHEETQYF	TGCAGTGCTACGACTAGCGGGAGGGCCCACGAAGAGACCCAGTACTTC
TRBV28	many	TRBJ2-5	NA	CASSPRLGSGETQYF	TGTGCCAGCAGTCCACGACTGGGTAGCGGAGAGACCCAGTACTTC
TRBV7-9	many	TRBJ1-1	NA	CASSLALGGTEAFF	TGTGCCAGCAGCTTAGCACTGGGGGGTACTGAAGCTTTCTTT
TRBV20-1	many	TRBJ1-2	NA	CSAPPRGGRQTYGYTF	TGCAGTGCCCCCCCCCGGGGTGGCAGACAAACCTATGGCTACACCTTC
TRBV10-2	many	TRBJ1-1	TRBD1	CASSSRTGGGNTEAFF	TGCGCCAGCAGTTCCAGGACAGGGGGCGGGAACACTGAAGCTTTCTTT
TRBV5-6	many	TRBJ2-7	TRBD1	CASSLQGWNSYEQYF	TGTGCCAGCAGCTTACAGGGGTGGAACTCCTACGAGCAGTACTTC
TRBV20-1	few	TRBJ1-6	NA	CSAVTWPGSPLHF	TGCAGTGCCGTAACATGGCCGGGTTCACCCCTCCACTTT
TRBV27	few	TRBJ1-2	NA	CASSLGGLPTNGYTF	TGTGCCAGCAGTTTAGGGGGACTGCCTACCAATGGCTACACCTTC
TRBV7-8	many	TRBJ2-5	TRBD2	CASSLRLRSSGINQETQYF	TGTGCCAGCAGCTTACGTCTTAGGTCTAGCGGGATTAACCAAGAGACCCAGTACTTC
TRBV20-1	many	TRBJ2-3	NA	CSAAPRTDTQYF	TGCAGTGCCGCTCCTAGAACAGATACGCAGTATTTT
TRBV11-2	many	TRBJ1-2	TRBD1	CASSPQQGVGYGYTF	TGTGCCAGCAGCCCGCAACAGGGGGTCGGCTATGGCTACACCTTC